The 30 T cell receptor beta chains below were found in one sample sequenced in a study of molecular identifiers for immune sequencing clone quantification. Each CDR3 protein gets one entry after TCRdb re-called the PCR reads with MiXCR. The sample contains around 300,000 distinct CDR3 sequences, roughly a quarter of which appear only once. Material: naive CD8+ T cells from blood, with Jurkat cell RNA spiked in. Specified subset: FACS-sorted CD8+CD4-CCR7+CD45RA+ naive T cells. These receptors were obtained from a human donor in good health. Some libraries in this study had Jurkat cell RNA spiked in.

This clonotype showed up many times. As DNA, the CDR3 is TGTGCCAGCAGCTTAATGTGGGGGGCGAGGACTGAAGCTTTCTTT. Its protein is CASSLMWGARTEAFF. The V and J genes are TRBV7-9 and TRBJ1-1, with D possibly TRBD1 on 6 matching bases. Germline lookup yields CDR1 SEHNR and CDR2 FQNEAQ (reference sequence). CDR3 length: 15 residues. V was pared by 2 bases and J by 5 bases, with 15 bases between.

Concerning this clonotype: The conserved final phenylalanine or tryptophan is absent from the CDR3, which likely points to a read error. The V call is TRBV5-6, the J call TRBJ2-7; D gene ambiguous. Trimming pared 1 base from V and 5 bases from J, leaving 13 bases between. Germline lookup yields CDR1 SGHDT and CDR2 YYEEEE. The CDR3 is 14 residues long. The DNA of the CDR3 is TGTGCCAGCAGCTTGAGAGCGAATCTGGACGAGCAGTACCTC. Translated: CASSLRANLDEQYL.

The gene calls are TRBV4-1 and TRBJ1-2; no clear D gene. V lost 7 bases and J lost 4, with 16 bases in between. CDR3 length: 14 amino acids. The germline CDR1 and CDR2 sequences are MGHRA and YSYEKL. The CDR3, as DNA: TGCGCCAGCAAGATATTGGAGGATGGCTATGGCTACACCTTC. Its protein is CASKILEDGYGYTF.

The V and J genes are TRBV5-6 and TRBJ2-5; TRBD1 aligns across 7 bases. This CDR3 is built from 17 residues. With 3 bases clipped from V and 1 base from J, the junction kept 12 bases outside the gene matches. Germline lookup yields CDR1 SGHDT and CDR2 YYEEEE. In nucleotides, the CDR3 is TGTGCCAGCAGCTCTGGACAGGTCTCGCCCTCCCAAGAGACCCAGTACTTC. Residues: CASSSGQVSPSQETQYF.

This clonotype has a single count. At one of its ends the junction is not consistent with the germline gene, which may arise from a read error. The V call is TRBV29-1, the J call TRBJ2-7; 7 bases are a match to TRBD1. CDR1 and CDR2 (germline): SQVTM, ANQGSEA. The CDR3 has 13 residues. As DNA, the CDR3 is TGCCGCGTGTATGACAGGGCCTCCTACGAGCAGTACTTC. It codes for CRVYDRASYEQYF.

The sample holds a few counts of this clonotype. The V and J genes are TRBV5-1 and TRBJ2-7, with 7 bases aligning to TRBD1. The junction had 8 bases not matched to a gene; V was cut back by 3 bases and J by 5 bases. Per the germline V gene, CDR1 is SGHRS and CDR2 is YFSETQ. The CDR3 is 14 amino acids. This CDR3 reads CASSSKGAYDEQYF. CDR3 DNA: TGCGCCAGCAGCTCAAAGGGGGCGTACGACGAGCAGTACTTC. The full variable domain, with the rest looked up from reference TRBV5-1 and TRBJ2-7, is KAGVTQTPRYLIKTRGQQVTLSCSPISGHRSVSWYQQTPGQGLQFLFEYFSETQRNKGNFPGRFSGRQFSNSRSEMNVSTLELGDSALYLCASSSKGAYDEQYFGPGTRLTVT.

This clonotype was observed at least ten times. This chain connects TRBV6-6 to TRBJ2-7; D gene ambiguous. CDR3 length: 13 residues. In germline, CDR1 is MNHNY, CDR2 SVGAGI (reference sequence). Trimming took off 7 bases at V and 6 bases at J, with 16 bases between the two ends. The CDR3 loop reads CASTSGSIVEQYF. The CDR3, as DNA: TGTGCCAGCACCTCTGGGTCGATAGTCGAGCAGTACTTC.

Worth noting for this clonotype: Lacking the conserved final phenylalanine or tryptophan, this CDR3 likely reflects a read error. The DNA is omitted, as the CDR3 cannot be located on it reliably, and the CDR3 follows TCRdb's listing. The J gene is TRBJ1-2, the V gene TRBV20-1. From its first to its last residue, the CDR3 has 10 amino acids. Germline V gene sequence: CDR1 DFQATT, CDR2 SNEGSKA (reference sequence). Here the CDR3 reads CGARGGQVTL.

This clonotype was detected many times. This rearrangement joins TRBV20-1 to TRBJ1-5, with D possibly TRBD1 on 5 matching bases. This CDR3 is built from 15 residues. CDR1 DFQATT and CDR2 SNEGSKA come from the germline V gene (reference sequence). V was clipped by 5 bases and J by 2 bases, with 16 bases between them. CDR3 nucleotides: TGCAGTGCTGGACAAGGGCATATGGGCAATCAGCCCCAGCATTTT. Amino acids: CSAGQGHMGNQPQHF.

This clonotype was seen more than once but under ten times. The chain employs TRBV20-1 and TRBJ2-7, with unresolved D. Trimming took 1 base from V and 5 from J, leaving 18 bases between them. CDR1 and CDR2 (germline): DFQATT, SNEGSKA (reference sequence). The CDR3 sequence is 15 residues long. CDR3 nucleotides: TGCAGTGCTAGAGGTCCGGCCGGGCCCCTCGACGAGCAGTACTTC. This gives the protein CSARGPAGPLDEQYF.

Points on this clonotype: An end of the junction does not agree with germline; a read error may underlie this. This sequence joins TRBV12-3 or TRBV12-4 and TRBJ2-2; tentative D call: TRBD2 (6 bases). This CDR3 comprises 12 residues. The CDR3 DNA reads TGTGCCAGCAGTGCAGGCACCGGGGGGCTGTTTTTT. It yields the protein CASSAGTGGLFF.

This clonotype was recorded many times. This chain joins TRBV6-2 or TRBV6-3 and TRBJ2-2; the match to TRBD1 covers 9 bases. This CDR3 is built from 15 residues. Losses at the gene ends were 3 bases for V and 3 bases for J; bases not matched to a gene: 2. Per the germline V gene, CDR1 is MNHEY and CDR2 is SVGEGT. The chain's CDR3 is CASSYGTGYTGELFF. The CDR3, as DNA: TGTGCCAGCAGTTATGGGACAGGGTACACCGGGGAGCTGTTTTTT.

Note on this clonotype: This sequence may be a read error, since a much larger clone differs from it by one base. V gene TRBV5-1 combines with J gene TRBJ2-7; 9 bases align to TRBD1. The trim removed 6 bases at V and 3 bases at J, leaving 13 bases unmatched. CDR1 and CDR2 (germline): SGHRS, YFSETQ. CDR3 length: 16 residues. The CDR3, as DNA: TGCGCCAGCACGGCCGGGGACAGGGCAGATTACTACGAGCAGTACTTC. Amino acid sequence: CASTAGDRADYYEQYF.

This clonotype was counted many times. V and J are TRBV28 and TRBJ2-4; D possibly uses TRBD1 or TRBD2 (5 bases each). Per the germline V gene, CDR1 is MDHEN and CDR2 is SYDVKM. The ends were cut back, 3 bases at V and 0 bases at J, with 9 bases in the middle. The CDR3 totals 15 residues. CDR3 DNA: TGTGCCAGCAGTTTTCGGGGCGTAGCCAAAAACATTCAGTACTTC. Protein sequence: CASSFRGVAKNIQYF.

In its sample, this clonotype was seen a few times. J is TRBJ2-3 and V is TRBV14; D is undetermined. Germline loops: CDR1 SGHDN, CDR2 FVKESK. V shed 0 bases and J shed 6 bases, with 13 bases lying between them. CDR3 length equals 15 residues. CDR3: CASSQEDPFADTQYF. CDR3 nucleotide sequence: TGTGCCAGCAGCCAAGAGGATCCCTTCGCGGATACGCAGTATTTT. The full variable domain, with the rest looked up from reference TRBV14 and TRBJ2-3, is EAGVTQFPSHSVIEKGQTVTLRCDPISGHDNLYWYRRVMGKEIKFLLHFVKESKQDESGMPNNRFLAERTGGTYSTLKVQPAELEDSGVYFCASSQEDPFADTQYFGPGTRLTVL.

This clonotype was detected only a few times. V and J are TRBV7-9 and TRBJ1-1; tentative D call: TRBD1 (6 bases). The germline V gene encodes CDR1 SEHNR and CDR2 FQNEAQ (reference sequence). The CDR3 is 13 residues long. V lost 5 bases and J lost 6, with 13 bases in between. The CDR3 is CASSRTRQAEAFF. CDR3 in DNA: TGTGCCAGCAGCCGGACCCGACAGGCTGAAGCTTTCTTT.

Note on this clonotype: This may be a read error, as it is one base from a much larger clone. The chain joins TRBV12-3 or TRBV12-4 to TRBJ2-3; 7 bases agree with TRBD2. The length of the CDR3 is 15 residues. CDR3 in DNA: TGTGCCAGCAGTTTGGCGGGAGAGAGGGCAGATACGCGGTATTTT. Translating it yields CASSLAGERADTRYF.

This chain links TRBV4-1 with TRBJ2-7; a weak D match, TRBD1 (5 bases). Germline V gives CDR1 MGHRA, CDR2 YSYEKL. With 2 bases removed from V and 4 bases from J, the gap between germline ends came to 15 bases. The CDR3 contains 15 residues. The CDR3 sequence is CASSQSSGLPYEQYF. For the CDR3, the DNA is TGCGCCAGCAGCCAAAGTTCAGGGTTACCGTACGAGCAGTACTTC.

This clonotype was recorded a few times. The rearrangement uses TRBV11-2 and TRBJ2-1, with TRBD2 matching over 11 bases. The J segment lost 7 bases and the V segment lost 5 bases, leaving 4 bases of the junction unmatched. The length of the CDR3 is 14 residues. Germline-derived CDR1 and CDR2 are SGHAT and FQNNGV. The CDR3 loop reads CASSAGTSGNEQFF. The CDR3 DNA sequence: TGTGCCAGCAGCGCAGGGACTAGCGGTAATGAGCAGTTCTTC. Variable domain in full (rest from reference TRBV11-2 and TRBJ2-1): EAGVAQSPRYKIIEKRQSVAFWCNPISGHATLYWYQQILGQGPKLLIQFQNNGVVDDSQLPKDRFSAERLKGVDSTLKIQPAKLEDSAVYLCASSAGTSGNEQFFGPGTRLTVL.

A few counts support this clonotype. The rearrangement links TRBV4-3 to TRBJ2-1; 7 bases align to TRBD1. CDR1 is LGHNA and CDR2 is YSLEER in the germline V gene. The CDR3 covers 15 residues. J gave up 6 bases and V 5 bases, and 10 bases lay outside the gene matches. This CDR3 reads CASSVGTVTRNEQFF. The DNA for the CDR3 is TGCGCCAGCAGCGTAGGGACAGTGACGCGCAATGAGCAGTTCTTC.

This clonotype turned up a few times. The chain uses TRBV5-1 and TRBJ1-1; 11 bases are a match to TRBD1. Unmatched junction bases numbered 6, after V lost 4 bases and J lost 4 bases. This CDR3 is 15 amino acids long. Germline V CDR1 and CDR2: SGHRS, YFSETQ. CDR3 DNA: TGCGCCAGCAGCAAGGGACAGGGGGAGGGCACTGAAGCTTTCTTT. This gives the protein CASSKGQGEGTEAFF.

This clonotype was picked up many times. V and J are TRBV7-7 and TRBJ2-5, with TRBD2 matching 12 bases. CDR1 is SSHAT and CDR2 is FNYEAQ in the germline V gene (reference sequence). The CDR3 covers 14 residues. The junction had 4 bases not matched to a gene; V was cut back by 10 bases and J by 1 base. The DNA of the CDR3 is TGTGCCATCACGACTAGCGGGGGCCAAGAGACCCAGTACTTC. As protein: CAITTSGGQETQYF.

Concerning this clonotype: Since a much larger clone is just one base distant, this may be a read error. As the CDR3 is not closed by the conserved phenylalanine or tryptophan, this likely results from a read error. CDR3 DNA: TGTGCCAGCAGTTACCTCCGGGACTGGGGCACAGATACGCAGTATCTT. It yields the protein CASSYLRDWGTDTQYL. The V call is TRBV6-6, the J call TRBJ2-3; D possibly corresponds to TRBD2 (6 bases). Germline lookup yields CDR1 MNHNY and CDR2 SVGAGI (reference sequence). The V end was cut by 2 bases, the J end by 1 base, with 13 bases between. The CDR3 sequence is 16 residues long.

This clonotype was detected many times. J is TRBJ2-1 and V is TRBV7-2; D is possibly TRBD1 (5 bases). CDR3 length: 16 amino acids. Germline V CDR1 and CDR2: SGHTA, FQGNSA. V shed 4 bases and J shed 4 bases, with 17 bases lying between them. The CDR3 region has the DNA TGTGCCAGCAGCTCCCCCCGGGTGGGGCAGTACAATGAGCAGTTCTTC. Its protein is CASSSPRVGQYNEQFF.

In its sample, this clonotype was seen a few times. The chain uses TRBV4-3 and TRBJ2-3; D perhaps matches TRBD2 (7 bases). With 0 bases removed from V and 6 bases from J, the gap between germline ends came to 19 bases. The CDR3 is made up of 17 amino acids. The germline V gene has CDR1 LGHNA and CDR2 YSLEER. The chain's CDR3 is CASSQDVGGGPADTQYF. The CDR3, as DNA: TGCGCCAGCAGCCAAGATGTAGGGGGGGGGCCGGCTGATACGCAGTATTTT.

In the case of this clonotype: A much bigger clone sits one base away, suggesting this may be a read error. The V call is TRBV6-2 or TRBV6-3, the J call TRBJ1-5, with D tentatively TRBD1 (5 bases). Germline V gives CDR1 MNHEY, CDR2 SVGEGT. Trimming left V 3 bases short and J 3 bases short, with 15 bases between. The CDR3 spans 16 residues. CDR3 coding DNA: TGTGCCAGCAGTTATCTGGACATCGAAACCAATCAGCCCCAGCATTTT. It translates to CASSYLDIETNQPQHF.

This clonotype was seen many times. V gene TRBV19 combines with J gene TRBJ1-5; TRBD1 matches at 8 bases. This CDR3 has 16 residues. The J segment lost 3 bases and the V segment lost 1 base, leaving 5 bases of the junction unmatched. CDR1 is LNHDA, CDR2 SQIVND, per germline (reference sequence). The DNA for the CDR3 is TGTGCCAGTAGTATAGCTACAGGGGGTGTCAATCAGCCCCAGCATTTT. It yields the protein CASSIATGGVNQPQHF.

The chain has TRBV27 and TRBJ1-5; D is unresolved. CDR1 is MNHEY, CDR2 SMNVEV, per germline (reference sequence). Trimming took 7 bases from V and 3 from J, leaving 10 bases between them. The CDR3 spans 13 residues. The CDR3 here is CASMLGPNQPQHF. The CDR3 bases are TGTGCCAGCATGCTCGGGCCCAATCAGCCCCAGCATTTT.

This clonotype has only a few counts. The CDR3 DNA is TGTGCCAGCAGTTTATTACCTAGCGGGAGGAAGGATGAGCAGTTCTTC. It is translated as CASSLLPSGRKDEQFF. The V and J genes are TRBV27 and TRBJ2-1; the match to TRBD2 covers 11 bases. V shed 1 base, J shed 8 bases, and the junction held 7 bases outside the gene matches. CDR1 is MNHEY, CDR2 SMNVEV, per germline (reference sequence). CDR3 size: 16 residues.

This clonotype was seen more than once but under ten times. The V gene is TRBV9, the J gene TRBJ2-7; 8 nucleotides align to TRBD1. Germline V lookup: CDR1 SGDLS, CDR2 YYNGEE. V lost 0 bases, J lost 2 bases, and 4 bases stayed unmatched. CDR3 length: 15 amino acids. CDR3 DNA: TGTGCCAGCAGCGTAGAGACAGGGGCCCCCTACGAGCAGTACTTC. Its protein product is CASSVETGAPYEQYF.